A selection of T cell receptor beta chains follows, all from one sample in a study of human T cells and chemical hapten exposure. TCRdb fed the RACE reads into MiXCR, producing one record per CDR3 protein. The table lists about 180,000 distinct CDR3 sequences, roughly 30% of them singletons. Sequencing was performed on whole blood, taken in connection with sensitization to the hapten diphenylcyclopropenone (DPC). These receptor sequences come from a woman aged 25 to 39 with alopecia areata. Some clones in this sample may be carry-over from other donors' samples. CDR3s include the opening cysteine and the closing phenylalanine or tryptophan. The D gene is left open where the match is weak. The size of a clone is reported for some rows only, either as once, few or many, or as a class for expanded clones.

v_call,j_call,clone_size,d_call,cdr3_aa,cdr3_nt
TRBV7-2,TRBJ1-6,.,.,CASLMTSNSPLHF,TGTGCCAGCCTAATGACCAGTAATTCACCCCTCCACTTT
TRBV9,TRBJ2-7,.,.,CASSVAGTREQYF,TGTGCCAGCAGCGTAGCCGGGACACGCGAGCAGTACTTC
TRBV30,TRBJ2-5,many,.,CAWAEQGTQYF,TGTGCCTGGGCAGAACAGGGGACCCAGTACTTC
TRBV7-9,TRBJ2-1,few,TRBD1,CASSLAPGQGASYNEQFF,TGTGCCAGCAGCTTAGCGCCGGGACAGGGGGCTTCCTACAATGAGCAGTTCTTC
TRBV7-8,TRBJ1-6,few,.,CASSLVPGGSGSPLHF,TGTGCCAGCAGCTTAGTACCGGGAGGTAGCGGTTCACCCCTCCACTTT
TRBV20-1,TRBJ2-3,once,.,CSARQSRGYTDTQYF,TGCAGTGCTAGGCAATCCCGGGGATACACAGATACGCAGTATTTT
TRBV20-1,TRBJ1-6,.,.,CIRSDNSPLHF,TGCATCAGATCAGATAATTCACCCCTCCACTTT
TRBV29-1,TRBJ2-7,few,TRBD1,CSVGVPDRPTYEQYF,TGCAGCGTTGGTGTTCCGGACAGGCCAACCTACGAGCAGTACTTC
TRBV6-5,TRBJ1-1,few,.,CASSYRLGNTEAFF,TGTGCCAGCAGTTACCGTCTGGGGAACACTGAAGCTTTCTTT
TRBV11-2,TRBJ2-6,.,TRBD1,CASSLEGGLPSGANVLTF,TGTGCCAGCAGCTTAGAAGGGGGCCTCCCCTCTGGGGCCAACGTCCTGACTTTC
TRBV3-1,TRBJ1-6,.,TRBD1,CASSPRQGDSPLHF,TGTGCCAGCAGCCCCCGACAGGGGGATTCACCCCTCCACTTT
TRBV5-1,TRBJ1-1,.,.,CASSLAVGGETEAFF,TGCGCCAGCAGCCTGGCAGTTGGAGGGGAGACTGAAGCTTTCTTT
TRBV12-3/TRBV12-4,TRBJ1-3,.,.,CASSLSWASSGNTIYF,TGTGCCAGCAGTTTAAGTTGGGCAAGCTCTGGAAACACCATATATTTT
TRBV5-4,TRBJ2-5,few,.,CASSLENIETQYF,TGTGCCAGCAGCTTGGAGAATATCGAGACCCAGTACTTC
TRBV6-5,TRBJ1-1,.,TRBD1,CASSYSQGAGTEAFF,TGTGCCAGCAGTTACTCACAGGGGGCTGGGACTGAAGCTTTCTTT
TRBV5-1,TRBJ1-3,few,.,CASSLGRTEPSALPGNTIYF,TGCGCCAGCAGCTTGGGCCGGACAGAACCTTCAGCGTTGCCTGGAAACACCATATATTTT
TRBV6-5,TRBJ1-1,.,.,CASSYLSEAFF,TGTGCCAGCAGTTACTTATCTGAAGCTTTCTTT
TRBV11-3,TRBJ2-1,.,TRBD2,CASSPSGERGNEQFF,TGTGCCAGCAGCCCTAGCGGGGAGAGGGGCAATGAGCAGTTCTTC
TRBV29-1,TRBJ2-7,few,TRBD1,CSVRRGTGNYEQYF,TGCAGCGTTCGGAGAGGGACAGGGAACTACGAGCAGTACTTC
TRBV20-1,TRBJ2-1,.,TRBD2,CSANSGTSGRNEQFF,TGCAGTGCTAACTCCGGGACTAGCGGGAGGAATGAGCAGTTCTTC
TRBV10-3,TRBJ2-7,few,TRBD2,CAISPTSAPHYEQYF,TGTGCCATCAGCCCAACTAGCGCTCCCCACTACGAGCAGTACTTC
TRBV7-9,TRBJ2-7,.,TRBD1,CASSFGQDWDEQYF,TGTGCCAGCAGCTTCGGACAGGACTGGGACGAGCAGTACTTC
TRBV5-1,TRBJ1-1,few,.,CASSLVWDKNTEAFF,TGCGCCAGCAGCTTGGTCTGGGATAAGAACACTGAAGCTTTCTTT
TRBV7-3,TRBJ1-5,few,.,CASSLVPLANQPQHF,TGTGCCAGCAGCTTAGTACCCCTAGCGAATCAGCCCCAGCATTTT
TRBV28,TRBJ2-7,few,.,CASSLRGSMTYEQYF,TGTGCCAGCAGTTTGAGGGGCTCAATGACCTACGAGCAGTACTTC